Listed here are 10 T cell receptor beta chains from one sample, sequenced in a study of blood T cell repertoires in COVID-19. Data came from immunoSEQ multiplex PCR; TCRdb stores just in-frame clones and leaves some out. The sample contains around 200,000 clones, about 80% of which appear only once. The sample taken for sequencing was peripheral blood. These receptors were obtained from a middle-aged woman with active or convalescent COVID-19.

In the case of this clone: The sample contains more than one DNA sequence encoding this CDR3. The gene calls are TRBV4-1 and TRBJ2-7, with D possibly TRBD2 on 5 matching bases. Germline CDR1 reads MGHRA; CDR2 reads YSYEKL. V lost 4 bases, J lost 0 bases, and 7 bases lay in between. The CDR3 runs to 13 residues. Here the CDR3 reads CASSLRGSYEQYF. The CDR3 bases are TGCGCCAGCAGCCTTCGGGGCTCCTACGAGCAGTACTTC.

This chain joins TRBV30 and TRBJ1-2; a possible D gene is TRBD1 (6 bases). Trimming left V 3 bases short and J 7 bases short, with 15 bases between. The CDR3 length is 13 residues. Germline V CDR1 and CDR2: GTSNPN, SVGIG (reference sequence). As DNA, the CDR3 is TGTGCCTGGAGCCCCAGGGGCCCGGGTGGCTACACCTTC. It specifies CAWSPRGPGGYTF.

This sequence joins TRBV6-2 or TRBV6-3 and TRBJ2-5; 7 bases fit TRBD1. Unmatched junction bases numbered 14, after V lost 5 bases and J lost 2 bases. The CDR3 is made up of 17 amino acids. The germline CDR1 and CDR2 sequences are MNHEY and SVGEGT. CDR3 sequence reads: CASSHGGWTGFQETQYF. The DNA for the CDR3 is TGTGCCAGCAGTCATGGTGGCTGGACAGGTTTTCAAGAGACCCAGTACTTC.

The chain links TRBV29-1 to TRBJ1-4, with D possibly being TRBD1 (5 bases). CDR1 and CDR2 (germline): SQVTM, ANQGSEA. CDR3 length: 16 residues. The V end lost 7 bases, the J end lost 0 bases, and 18 bases lay between the germline ends. Here the CDR3 DNA reads TGCAGCGCCCCAGGGTCGGGGGGGGCAACTAATGAAAAACTGTTTTTT. This sequence encodes CSAPGSGGATNEKLFF.

This chain connects TRBV9 to TRBJ1-1, with D perhaps TRBD1 (6 bases). This CDR3 comprises 15 residues. Per the germline V gene, CDR1 is SGDLS and CDR2 is YYNGEE. Trimming took off 3 bases at V and 1 base at J, with 13 bases between the two ends. CDR3: CASSAVRTENTEAFF. CDR3 bases: TGTGCCAGCAGCGCCGTCCGGACAGAGAACACTGAAGCTTTCTTT.

This clone was detected only a few times. The rearrangement joins TRBV4-3 to TRBJ1-5; 9 positions match TRBD1. The CDR3 spans 16 residues. The V gene's germline CDR1 is LGHNA and CDR2 YSLEER. Trimming cost V 0 bases and J 8 bases; bases outside gene matches: 8. The CDR3 is CASSQDWGQGYEPQHF. The CDR3 coding sequence is TGCGCCAGCAGCCAAGATTGGGGACAGGGTTACGAGCCCCAGCATTTT.

The chain carries TRBV10-3 and TRBJ2-1; 10 nucleotides align to TRBD2. This CDR3 spans 17 amino acids. The J segment lost 7 bases and the V segment lost 0 bases, leaving 9 bases of the junction unmatched. Per germline, CDR1 ENHRY and CDR2 SYGVKD. The CDR3 DNA reads as TGTGCCATCAGTGAGTCGAGGAGCGGGGGGGCTGGTAATGAGCAGTTCTTC. Its protein product is CAISESRSGGAGNEQFF.

The chain couples TRBV7-6 to TRBJ1-4; TRBD1 might be the D (6 bases). The germline CDR1 and CDR2 sequences are SGHVS and FNYEAQ. This CDR3 has 14 amino acids. The V and J ends lost 5 bases and 4 bases respectively, with 11 bases between them. Here the CDR3 reads CASSPGGYNEKLFF. CDR3 sequence (DNA): TGTGCCAGCAGCCCGGGGGGCTATAATGAAAAACTGTTTTTT.

The V gene is TRBV9, the J gene TRBJ1-3; no reliable D call. V lost 0 bases and J lost 2, with 6 bases in between. The CDR3 spans 14 residues. From germline, CDR1 is SGDLS and CDR2 YYNGEE. The CDR3 DNA reads as TGTGCCAGCAGCGTAGCGGCGGCTGGAAACACCATATATTTT. This translates into CASSVAAAGNTIYF.

V gene TRBV27 combines with J gene TRBJ1-1; TRBD1 agrees at 11 bases. The CDR3 has 14 amino acids. With V trimmed by 4 bases and J by 7 bases, 5 bases remained unmatched. Germline CDR1 and CDR2: MNHEY and SMNVEV (reference sequence). CDR3 DNA sequence: TGTGCCAGCAGTTGGGACAGGGGGGTTAGTGAAGCTTTCTTT. It codes for CASSWDRGVSEAFF.